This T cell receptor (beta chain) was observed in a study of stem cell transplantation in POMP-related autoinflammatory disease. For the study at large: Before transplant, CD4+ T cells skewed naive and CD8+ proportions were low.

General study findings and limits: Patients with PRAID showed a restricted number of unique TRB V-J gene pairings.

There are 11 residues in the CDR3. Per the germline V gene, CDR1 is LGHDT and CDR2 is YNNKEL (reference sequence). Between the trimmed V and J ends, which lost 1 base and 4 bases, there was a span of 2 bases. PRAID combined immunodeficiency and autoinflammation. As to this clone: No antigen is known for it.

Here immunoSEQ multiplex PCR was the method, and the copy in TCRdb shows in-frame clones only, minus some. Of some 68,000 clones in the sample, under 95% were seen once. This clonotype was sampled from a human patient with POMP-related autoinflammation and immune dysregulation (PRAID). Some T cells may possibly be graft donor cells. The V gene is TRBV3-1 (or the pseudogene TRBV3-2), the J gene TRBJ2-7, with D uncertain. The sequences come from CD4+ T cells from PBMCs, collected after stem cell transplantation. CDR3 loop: CASSQAYEQYF. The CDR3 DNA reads TGTGCCAGCAGCCAAGCATACGAGCAGTACTTC.